The subject of this entry is one TCR beta chain. Antigen specificity is unknown. Excluded were patients having autoimmune disease history or systemic immunosuppression. Peripheral blood came from all dose cohorts at three timepoints. The data derive from a study of OX40 agonist ivuxolimab in advanced cancers. V was clipped by 7 bases and J by 0 bases; unmatched bases: 12. The germline V gene encodes CDR1 SQVTM and CDR2 ANQGSEA. CDR3 length: 16 amino acids. Study observations and caveats: Both CD4+ and CD8+ T cell populations in blood had undergone clonal expansion by week 6 at 0.1 to 3.0 mg/kg. Clonal expansion was among the lowest in partial responders at 0.1-3.0 mg/kg, especially CD8+.

TCRdb's table, derived via immunoSEQ multiplex PCR, lists solely in-frame clones and lacks some. The top ten clones hold 2% of a sample with about 99,000 clones, about 96% of them seen once. The source was CD4+ or CD8+ T cells sorted from blood, collected in a trial of the OX40 agonist ivuxolimab. The J gene is TRBJ1-5, the V gene TRBV29-1; 7 nucleotides agree with TRBD1. This receptor was identified in an adult with an advanced solid tumor such as melanoma, head and neck, liver or kidney cancer. CDR3 sequence (DNA): TGCAGCGATCCGGGACAGCCTTCCTATAGCAATCAGCCCCAGCATTTT. It yields the protein CSDPGQPSYSNQPQHF.